One and the same sample provided the 5 T cell receptor beta chains below, sequenced in a study of blood T cell repertoires in COVID-19. Produced via immunoSEQ multiplex PCR; TCRdb's table is partial and in-frame only. The sample carries 240,000 or so clones, about 84% recorded once. The sample was PBMCs or T cells enriched from blood (not recorded which). The receptors were sampled from a woman aged 45-65 years who had recovered from COVID-19.

The chain is built from TRBV10-3 and TRBJ2-1; D may be TRBD2 (5 bases). Germline-derived CDR1 and CDR2 are ENHRY and SYGVKD. This CDR3 comprises 14 residues. Trimming removed 6 bases from V and 5 bases from J, with 14 bases in between. For the CDR3, the DNA is TGTGCCATCAGGCCGTCAGGAGGTAACAATGAGCAGTTCTTC. Translating it yields CAIRPSGGNNEQFF.

This clone came up a few times. The rearrangement joins TRBV7-2 to TRBJ2-5; 9 bases line up with TRBD1. Germline CDR1 is SGHTA and CDR2 is FQGNSA. CDR3 length equals 14 residues. The trim removed 6 bases at V and 4 bases at J, leaving 6 bases unmatched. The CDR3 DNA reads TGTGCCAGCAGTTCGTCGACAGGGGGAGAGACCCAGTACTTC. Protein sequence: CASSSSTGGETQYF.

The chain combines TRBV12-3 or TRBV12-4 with TRBJ1-1, with 9 bases fitting TRBD1. V lost 9 bases, J lost 10 bases, and 9 bases stayed unmatched. This CDR3 contains 12 residues. CDR3 in DNA: TGTGCCAGTTACAGGGGGCGTGAACCAGCTTTCTTT. This sequence encodes CASYRGREPAFF.

The genes are TRBV19 and TRBJ2-3; possible D gene TRBD1, 5 bases. The CDR3 loop spans 14 amino acids. CDR1 and CDR2 from the germline V gene are LNHDA and SQIVND (reference sequence). Trimming left V 3 bases short and J 1 base short, with 8 bases between. CDR3 sequence reads: CASSMQGGTDTQYF. The CDR3 DNA reads TGTGCCAGTAGTATGCAGGGTGGCACAGATACGCAGTATTTT. Filled out from reference TRBV19 and TRBJ2-3, the complete variable domain reads DGGITQSPKYLFRKEGQNVTLSCEQNLNHDAMYWYRQDPGQGLRLIYYSQIVNDFQKGDIAEGYSVSREKKESFPLTVTSAQKNPTAFYLCASSMQGGTDTQYFGPGTRLTVL.

The genes are TRBV10-3 and TRBJ1-1; a possible D gene is TRBD1 (6 bases). V shed 11 bases and J shed 0 bases, with 25 bases lying between them. From germline, CDR1 is ENHRY and CDR2 SYGVKD. The CDR3 length is 17 residues. The CDR3 coding sequence is TGTGCCGTTCTCCGGGACATCCGTCATTTCCTGAACACTGAAGCTTTCTTT. It codes for CAVLRDIRHFLNTEAFF.